This T cell receptor beta chain stems from a study of T cells in Graves' hyperthyroidism and ophthalmopathy. Regarding the study as a whole: Patients with ophthalmopathy were separated from those with stable hyperthyroidism by a 13 V-J model.

This clonotype was detected ten times or more. The antigen is not known. The ends lost 6 bases at V and 11 bases at J; junction bases unmatched: 12. Germline loops: CDR1 MDHEN, CDR2 SYDVKM. The CDR3 has 13 amino acids. RNA transcripts were the template for amplifying TCR beta CDR3 regions. The HTBI primer set served for first-round RT-PCR of the TCR CDR3. TCRdb fed the multiplex PCR reads into MiXCR, producing one record per CDR3 protein. The table includes roughly 570,000 distinct CDR3 sequences, 15% to 18% detected once. This receptor was identified in a woman in her twenties or thirties with Graves' hyperthyroidism. The chain links TRBV28 to TRBJ1-1, with TRBD1 matching 7 bases. Sequencing input: blood. The CDR3 coding sequence is TGTGCCAGCAGGGAGACAGGGCCTCCCGACGCTTTCTTT. This sequence encodes CASRETGPPDAFF.